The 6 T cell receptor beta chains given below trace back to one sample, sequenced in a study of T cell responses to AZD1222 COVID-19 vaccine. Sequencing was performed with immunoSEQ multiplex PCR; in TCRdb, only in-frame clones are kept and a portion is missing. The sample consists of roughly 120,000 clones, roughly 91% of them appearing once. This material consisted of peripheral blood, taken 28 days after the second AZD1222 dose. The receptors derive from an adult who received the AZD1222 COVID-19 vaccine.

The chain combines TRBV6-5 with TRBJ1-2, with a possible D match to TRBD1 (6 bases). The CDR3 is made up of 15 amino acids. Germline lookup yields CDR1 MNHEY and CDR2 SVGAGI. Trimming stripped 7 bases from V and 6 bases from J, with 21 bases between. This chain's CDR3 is CASKLLGSGGDGYTF. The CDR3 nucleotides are TGTGCCAGCAAACTACTAGGGTCCGGGGGCGATGGCTACACCTTC.

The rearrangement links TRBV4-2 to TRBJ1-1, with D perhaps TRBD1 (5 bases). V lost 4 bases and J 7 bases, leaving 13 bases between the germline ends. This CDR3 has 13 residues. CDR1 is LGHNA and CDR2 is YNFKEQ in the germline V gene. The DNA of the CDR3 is TGTGCCAGCAGCCCCGGGGGGAACGTTGAAGCTTTCTTT. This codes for CASSPGGNVEAFF.

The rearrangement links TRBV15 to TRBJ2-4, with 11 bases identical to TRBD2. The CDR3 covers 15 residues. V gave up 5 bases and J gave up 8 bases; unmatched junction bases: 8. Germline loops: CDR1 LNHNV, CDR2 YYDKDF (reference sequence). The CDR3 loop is CATSLAGGFTYIQYF. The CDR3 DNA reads TGTGCCACCAGCCTAGCGGGGGGCTTTACATACATTCAGTACTTC.

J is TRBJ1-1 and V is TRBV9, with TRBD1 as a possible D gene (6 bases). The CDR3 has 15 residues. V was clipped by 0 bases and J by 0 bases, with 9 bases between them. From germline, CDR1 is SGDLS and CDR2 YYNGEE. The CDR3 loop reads CASSVAPGVNTEAFF. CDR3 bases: TGTGCCAGCAGCGTAGCCCCAGGGGTGAACACTGAAGCTTTCTTT.

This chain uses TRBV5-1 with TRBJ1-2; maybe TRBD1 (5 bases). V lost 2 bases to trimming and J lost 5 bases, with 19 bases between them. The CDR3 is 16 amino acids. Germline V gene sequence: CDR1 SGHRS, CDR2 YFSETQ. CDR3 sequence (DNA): TGCGCCAGCAGCTTTGGGACTGGCACCGGGATTTATGGCTACACCTTC. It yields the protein CASSFGTGTGIYGYTF.

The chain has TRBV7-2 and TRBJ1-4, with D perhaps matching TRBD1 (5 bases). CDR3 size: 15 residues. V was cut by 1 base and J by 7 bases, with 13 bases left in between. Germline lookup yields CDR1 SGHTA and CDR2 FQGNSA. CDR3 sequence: CASSLEWGGSEKLFF. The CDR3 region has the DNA TGTGCCAGCAGCTTAGAATGGGGGGGAAGTGAAAAACTGTTTTTT.